Listed below are T cell receptor beta chains from one sample, sequenced in a study of cytomegalovirus exposure and HLA in healthy donors. Generated by immunoSEQ multiplex PCR, the TCRdb table keeps only in-frame clones and is missing some. The sample includes under 95,000 clones, under 9% of them seen just once. Material: PBMCs. Every receptor here comes from a man aged 45-65 years in good health and CMV-seronegative. Both conserved end residues are part of each CDR3. D genes are given only for firm matches. The listing skips clone size in some rows; elsewhere it reads once, few, many or a size class.

V: TRBV6-5; D: -; J: TRBJ1-1; size: few; DNA: TGTGCCAGCAGTTCAACGGACTCCCGGGATTTCTTT; CDR3: CASSSTDSRDFF
V: TRBV4-1; D: -; J: TRBJ1-1; size: -; DNA: TGCGCCAGCAGCCAAGTTGACAGAGAAGACACTGAAGCTTTCTTT; CDR3: CASSQVDREDTEAFF
V: TRBV7-2; D: -; J: TRBJ2-5; size: few; DNA: TGTGCCAGCAGCCCCCGGACTAACATCCAAGAGACCCAGTACTTC; CDR3: CASSPRTNIQETQYF
V: TRBV5-6; D: TRBD1; J: TRBJ1-2; size: -; DNA: TGTGCCAGCACCCCAGGGGGCTATGGCTACACCTTC; CDR3: CASTPGGYGYTF
V: TRBV30; D: TRBD1; J: TRBJ2-7; size: -; DNA: TGTGCCTGGAGTCGGACAGGCTACGAGCAGTACTTC; CDR3: CAWSRTGYEQYF
V: TRBV5-1; D: -; J: TRBJ2-1; size: -; DNA: TGCGCCAGCAGCGGAGAAGGCTACAATGAGCAGTTCTTC; CDR3: CASSGEGYNEQFF
V: TRBV6-1; D: TRBD1; J: TRBJ1-4; size: few; DNA: TGTGCCAGCAGTGAATTCCGACAGGGAAGTGAAAAACTGTTTTTT; CDR3: CASSEFRQGSEKLFF
V: TRBV9; D: -; J: TRBJ2-3; size: -; DNA: TGTGCCAGCAGCATTCAGGATAATAGCACAGATACGCAGTATTTT; CDR3: CASSIQDNSTDTQYF
V: TRBV11-2; D: TRBD2; J: TRBJ2-1; size: -; DNA: TGTGCCAGCAGCCCAGAGGGACTAGCGGGAGTGATTGAGCAGTTCTTC; CDR3: CASSPEGLAGVIEQFF
V: TRBV5-1; D: -; J: TRBJ2-2; size: few; DNA: TGCGCCAGCAGCTTGCTTCAAGGAGGCTCCGGGGAGCTGTTTTTT; CDR3: CASSLLQGGSGELFF
V: TRBV19; D: -; J: TRBJ1-5; size: few; DNA: TGTGCCAGTAGTAATCATGTGCAGGCTTTGGTCGGAGGGTATAGCAATCAGCCCCAGCATTTT; CDR3: CASSNHVQALVGGYSNQPQHF
V: TRBV27; D: TRBD1; J: TRBJ2-5; size: -; DNA: TGTGCCAGCAGTAAGGGACAGGTTCAAGAGACCCAGTACTTC; CDR3: CASSKGQVQETQYF
V: TRBV9; D: TRBD2; J: TRBJ2-1; size: few; DNA: TGTGCCAGCAGCGTAGCCCTAGCGGAAAATGAGCAGTTCTTC; CDR3: CASSVALAENEQFF
V: TRBV28; D: TRBD1; J: TRBJ2-7; size: few; DNA: TGTGCCAGCAGCCCCTGGGACAGGGGCTACGAGCAGTACTTC; CDR3: CASSPWDRGYEQYF
V: TRBV19; D: TRBD1; J: TRBJ1-1; size: few; DNA: TGTGCCAGTAGTATCCGTCTCTTGGACAGGGGGAGTGGCACTGAAGCTTTCTTT; CDR3: CASSIRLLDRGSGTEAFF
V: TRBV10-1; D: -; J: TRBJ1-1; size: -; DNA: TGCGCCAGCAGTGAGCAGTTGAACACTGAAGCTTTCTTT; CDR3: CASSEQLNTEAFF
V: TRBV27; D: -; J: TRBJ2-7; size: few; DNA: TGTGCCAGCAGTCAGGGGTATGAGGGGGACTACGGGCAGTACTTC; CDR3: CASSQGYEGDYGQYF
V: TRBV28; D: TRBD1; J: TRBJ1-2; size: -; DNA: TGTGCCAGCAGTTTAACAGGGGGCGGACGTGGCTACACCTTC; CDR3: CASSLTGGGRGYTF
V: TRBV7-3; D: -; J: TRBJ2-5; size: few; DNA: TGTGCCAGCAGATCAGACACCCAAGAGACCCAGTACTTC; CDR3: CASRSDTQETQYF
V: TRBV6-5; D: -; J: TRBJ2-5; size: few; DNA: TGTGCCAGCAGCTCCTGGAGGACTCAAGAGACCCAGTACTTC; CDR3: CASSSWRTQETQYF
V: TRBV6-5; D: -; J: TRBJ2-7; size: -; DNA: TGTGCCAGCAGTTACTCGAGGGGGGGAGAAGGATACGAGCAGTACTTC; CDR3: CASSYSRGGEGYEQYF
V: TRBV28; D: TRBD1; J: TRBJ1-2; size: -; DNA: TGTGCCAGCAGCCCTGGACAGGGGGCTTTCAATGGCTACACCTTC; CDR3: CASSPGQGAFNGYTF
V: TRBV7-2; D: TRBD2; J: TRBJ2-2; size: few; DNA: TGTGCCAGCAGCTCGGGGACTAGCGGGAGGGTTAGCACCGGGGAGCTGTTTTTT; CDR3: CASSSGTSGRVSTGELFF
V: TRBV5-1; D: -; J: TRBJ1-4; size: few; DNA: TGCGCCAGCAGCTTGGGAGCAGCGACGTCTAATGAAAAACTGTTTTTT; CDR3: CASSLGAATSNEKLFF
V: TRBV11-2; D: TRBD2; J: TRBJ2-7; size: -; DNA: TGTGCCAGCAGCTTACAGCGGGGTAGCTACGAGCAGTACTTC; CDR3: CASSLQRGSYEQYF
V: TRBV9; D: TRBD1; J: TRBJ2-3; size: -; DNA: TGTGCCAGCAGCACATTAACAGGGGCAGGGACAGATACGCAGTATTTT; CDR3: CASSTLTGAGTDTQYF
V: TRBV5-4; D: TRBD2; J: TRBJ2-3; size: -; DNA: TGTGCCAGCAAACCTCAACTAGCGGAATTCACAGATACGCAGTATTTT; CDR3: CASKPQLAEFTDTQYF
V: TRBV7-3; D: -; J: TRBJ2-5; size: few; DNA: TGTGCCAGCAGCTCAAGGGGCGAAGAAGAACGTATGGGCCAAGAGACCCAGTACTTC; CDR3: CASSSRGEEERMGQETQYF
V: TRBV5-6; D: -; J: TRBJ2-1; size: few; DNA: TGTGCCAGCAGCAAGGAGGTCCAGACCTACAATGAGCAGTTCTTC; CDR3: CASSKEVQTYNEQFF
V: TRBV28; D: -; J: TRBJ2-7; size: few; DNA: TGTGCCAGCGTCGACGGAGGGAAGTACGAGCAGTACTTC; CDR3: CASVDGGKYEQYF
V: TRBV5-1; D: -; J: TRBJ2-7; size: -; DNA: TGCGCCAGCAGCTTGGCCTCGGGGTTCTCCTCCTACGAGCAGTACTTC; CDR3: CASSLASGFSSYEQYF
V: TRBV13; D: TRBD2; J: TRBJ2-4; size: -; DNA: TGTGCCAGCAGCTTAAGACTAGCGGGACTAGACATTCAGTACTTC; CDR3: CASSLRLAGLDIQYF
V: TRBV6-1; D: TRBD1; J: TRBJ1-3; size: -; DNA: TGTGCCAGCAGTGCAGGGGGGACCTACTCTGGAAACACCATATATTTT; CDR3: CASSAGGTYSGNTIYF
V: TRBV28; D: -; J: TRBJ1-2; size: few; DNA: TGTGCCAGCAGTTTACAGGGGTCTTATGGCTACACCTTC; CDR3: CASSLQGSYGYTF
V: TRBV7-9; D: TRBD2; J: TRBJ2-1; size: few; DNA: TGTGCCAGCAGCCTTAGCGGGGGGGTCTACAATGAGCAGTTCTTC; CDR3: CASSLSGGVYNEQFF
V: TRBV27; D: TRBD1; J: TRBJ2-3; size: few; DNA: TGTGCCAGCAGTAGATCACAGGGGAGCACAGATACGCAGTATTTT; CDR3: CASSRSQGSTDTQYF
V: TRBV6-6; D: TRBD2; J: TRBJ2-7; size: -; DNA: TGTGCCAGCAGTTCCGGGACTAGCGCCTCCTACGAGCAGTACTTC; CDR3: CASSSGTSASYEQYF
V: TRBV21-1; D: -; J: TRBJ2-7; size: -; DNA: TGTGCCAGCAGCAATGGGACTAGGGTCTACGAGCAGTACTTC; CDR3: CASSNGTRVYEQYF
V: TRBV28; D: -; J: TRBJ2-7; size: few; DNA: TGTGCCAGCAGTGTTACAGGGAGAGAGCAGTACTTC; CDR3: CASSVTGREQYF
V: TRBV4-1; D: TRBD2; J: TRBJ2-7; size: few; DNA: TGCGCCAGCAGCCAAGATAGAACTAGCGGGAGCTCCTACGAGCAGTACTTC; CDR3: CASSQDRTSGSSYEQYF
V: TRBV29-1; D: -; J: TRBJ2-3; size: -; DNA: TGCAGCGTTGAAGAGGGCAGTAACACAGATACGCAGTATTTT; CDR3: CSVEEGSNTDTQYF
V: TRBV11-3; D: TRBD1; J: TRBJ2-3; size: -; DNA: TGTGCCAGCAGCCTCGGAACCGGGACAGGGAACGCAGATACGCAGTATTTT; CDR3: CASSLGTGTGNADTQYF
V: TRBV5-8; D: -; J: TRBJ1-1; size: few; DNA: TGTGCCAGCAGCTTAATCGACAGACAACAAGAAGCTTTCTTT; CDR3: CASSLIDRQQEAFF
V: TRBV28; D: TRBD1; J: TRBJ1-1; size: few; DNA: TGTGCCAGCAGAAAGGGGGCGAACACTGAAGCTTTCTTT; CDR3: CASRKGANTEAFF
V: TRBV7-2; D: TRBD2; J: TRBJ2-2; size: -; DNA: TGTGCCAGCAGCTTAGAGGGGAGGACTAGCGGATACACCGGGGAGCTGTTTTTT; CDR3: CASSLEGRTSGYTGELFF